These T cell receptor beta chains were read from a single sample in a study of monozygotic twins with inflammatory bowel disease. TCRdb reprocessed the 5' RACE reads and stores each CDR3 protein as one record, lacking DNA. This sample's table has approximately 330,000 distinct CDR3 sequences. Sequencing was performed on blood. These TCRs come from a human donor with ulcerative colitis or Crohn's disease, or a healthy co-twin of an affected twin (not recorded which). The CDR3 runs from the conserved cysteine through the conserved F or W.

>TRBJ2-7|TRBV12-3/TRBV12-4
CASSFASFRDEQYF
>TRBJ2-1|TRBV5-1
CASSLSGFTYNEQFF
>TRBJ2-5|TRBV18
CASSPPGLAGGGTQYF
>TRBJ2-1|TRBV29-1
CSVEIGRGAYEQFF
>TRBJ1-3|TRBV20-1
CSARRGPGLDTIYF
>TRBJ2-5|TRBV5-6
CASSLIVFETQYF
>TRBJ2-1|TRBV15
CATSRDSGGSGEQFF
>TRBJ2-6|TRBV30
CAFSLGAGSGANVLTF
>TRBJ1-3|TRBV7-9
CASSLGSTGNTIYF
>TRBJ1-1|TRBV19
CASSLTREAFF
>TRBJ1-1|TRBV20-1
CDPTSGVGRGEAFF
>TRBJ2-5|TRBV18
CASSEYQETQYF
>TRBJ1-6|TRBV28
CASSERIGNSPLHF
>TRBJ2-1|TRBV12-3/TRBV12-4
CASSLALTVEQFF
>TRBJ2-1|TRBV29-1
CSVEWSTYGEQFF
>TRBJ1-2|TRBV12-3/TRBV12-4
CASSARWGGYTF
>TRBJ2-5|TRBV6-1
CASFMGTSGDEETQYF
>TRBJ2-4|TRBV11-2
CVSSIDRGITKNIQYF
>TRBJ2-1|TRBV12-3/TRBV12-4
CASTQRDEQFF
>TRBJ2-1|TRBV20-1
CSARDLRRLVMGGEQFF
>TRBJ2-7|TRBV11-2
CASSLVQVYEQYF
>TRBJ1-2|TRBV5-4
CASSLSGWAGYTF
>TRBJ2-7|TRBV19
CASSIDKASTSIEQYF
>TRBJ2-7|TRBV28
CASSPPAWGSDYEQYF
>TRBJ2-5|TRBV5-1
CASSLFVGTSQIEETQYF
>TRBJ2-1|TRBV24-1
CATSVRGGGYNEQFF
>TRBJ1-6|TRBV20-1
CSARANREGVNSPLHF
>TRBJ2-3|TRBV7-2
CASSLVAATQYF
>TRBJ2-3|TRBV20-1
CSVGTDTTDTQYF
>TRBJ1-6|TRBV28
CASSLEQGTYNSPLHF
>TRBJ2-3|TRBV19
CASSIGRGGTDTQYF
>TRBJ2-7|TRBV4-1
CASSQAQGRLAKSSYEQYF
>TRBJ2-7|TRBV5-1
CASSPRDRGTYEQYF
>TRBJ1-1|TRBV5-4
CASSRTGKMNTEAFF
>TRBJ2-7|TRBV15
CATSSGDSRYEQYF
>TRBJ2-2|TRBV7-6
CASSFTQGGAGTGELFF
>TRBJ1-5|TRBV12-3/TRBV12-4
CASSFGGTVYQPQHF
>TRBJ1-2|TRBV5-1
CASSLGTGGSGYGYTF
>TRBJ2-3|TRBV20-1
CSASKLAGGLSTDTQYF
>TRBJ2-1|TRBV11-2
CASSQGVGRYNEQFF
>TRBJ2-7|TRBV3-1
CASSRTSGYEQYF
>TRBJ2-2|TRBV7-8
CASRPRLAGSGAGELFF
>TRBJ1-5|TRBV20-1
CSAPRSGPYSNQPQHF
>TRBJ2-7|TRBV7-9
CASSLAGDTYEQYF
>TRBJ2-2|TRBV4-2
CASSQVRASANTGELFF
>TRBJ1-4|TRBV12-3/TRBV12-4
CASRVDPGGGKLFF
>TRBJ1-4|TRBV4-3
CASSQTGTANEKLFF
>TRBJ1-1|TRBV29-1
CSGQTGGTEAFF
>TRBJ1-1|TRBV6-1
CASSVLPGQRTLISFF
>TRBJ2-7|TRBV27
CASSLPRTASYEQYF
>TRBJ2-5|TRBV20-1
CSARDSPLETQYF
>TRBJ2-7|TRBV6-1
CASRGGAPYEQYF
>TRBJ2-1|TRBV7-8
CASSHRDTLPYNEQFF
>TRBJ1-5|TRBV2
CASRKGEDQPQHF
>TRBJ2-1|TRBV3-1
CASSQGTNNEQFF
>TRBJ2-1|TRBV12-3/TRBV12-4
CASSLALAGGINEQFF
>TRBJ2-3|TRBV20-1
CSAGQLAGGPGSDTQYF
>TRBJ2-2|TRBV20-1
CSVESSGRGELFF